The 21 T cell receptor beta chains below come from one sample, sequenced in a study of T cell responses to AZD1222 COVID-19 vaccine. Assay used: immunoSEQ multiplex PCR; TCRdb lists only in-frame clones, some missing. The repertoire has 130,000 or so clones, under 95% of them found once; the top ten carry 5% to 5.5%. The sample was peripheral blood, taken on day 0 of AZD1222 vaccination. These receptors all stem from an adult in good health.

The chain couples TRBV2 to TRBJ1-4; tentatively, D is TRBD1 (6 bases). Germline V lookup: CDR1 SNHLY, CDR2 FYNNEI. With 1 base removed from V and 10 bases from J, the gap between germline ends came to 13 bases. The CDR3 is made up of 14 amino acids. CDR3 amino acids: CASSEDRAVPKLFF. DNA for the CDR3: TGTGCCAGCAGTGAAGACAGGGCTGTACCAAAACTGTTTTTT.

J is TRBJ2-1 and V is TRBV5-1, with 10 positions matching TRBD2. Per germline, CDR1 SGHRS and CDR2 YFSETQ. CDR3 size: 14 residues. With V trimmed by 2 bases and J by 9 bases, 5 bases remained unmatched. The CDR3 sequence: CASSLAGGPSEQFF. The CDR3 DNA sequence: TGCGCCAGCAGCTTAGCGGGAGGGCCTAGTGAGCAGTTCTTC.

The chain employs TRBV5-4 and TRBJ1-1; perhaps TRBD1 as D (6 bases). The CDR3 loop spans 14 amino acids. V lost 2 bases and J 2 bases, leaving 10 bases between the germline ends. Germline V gives CDR1 SGHNT, CDR2 YYREEE (reference sequence). The CDR3 sequence: CASSFQGGNTEAFF. CDR3 sequence (DNA): TGTGCCAGCAGCTTCCAAGGGGGAAACACTGAAGCTTTCTTT.

The chain has TRBV4-1 and TRBJ2-7, with no clear D. V lost 0 bases and J lost 2, with 17 bases in between. The V gene's germline CDR1 is MGHRA and CDR2 YSYEKL. This CDR3 is built from 17 residues. The CDR3 DNA is TGCGCCAGCAGCCAAGAGCTATTCGCGATTAGAGCCTACGAGCAGTACTTC. Translated: CASSQELFAIRAYEQYF.

The genes are TRBV10-3 and TRBJ1-2; D uncertain. Germline CDR1 and CDR2: ENHRY and SYGVKD. The V end was cut by 6 bases, the J end by 8 bases, with 13 bases between. The CDR3 is made up of 12 amino acids. CDR3 sequence: CAIRQEPRGYTF. As DNA, the CDR3 is TGTGCCATCAGGCAGGAGCCGAGGGGCTACACCTTC.

The chain couples TRBV28 to TRBJ2-7, with 11 nucleotides matching TRBD2. The V gene end was trimmed by 6 bases and the J gene end by 4 bases; junction bases not matched to a gene: 11. Germline V gene data show CDR1 as MDHEN and CDR2 as SYDVKM. There are 16 residues in the CDR3. CDR3 sequence: CASRRGGASGRYEQYF. The CDR3 DNA sequence: TGTGCCAGCAGGAGGGGCGGGGCTAGCGGGAGGTACGAGCAGTACTTC. The variable domain in full, completed from reference TRBV28 and TRBJ2-7, reads DVKVTQSSRYLVKRTGEKVFLECVQDMDHENMFWYRQDPGLGLRLIYFSYDVKMKEKGDIPEGYSVSREKKERFSLILESASTNQTSMYLCASRRGGASGRYEQYFGPGTRLTVT.

V and J are TRBV6-4 and TRBJ2-2; no reliable D call. There are 13 residues in the CDR3. V shed 7 bases and J shed 5 bases, with 11 bases lying between them. Looked up from germline, CDR1 is MRHNA and CDR2 is SNTAGT. CDR3 protein: CASKSGGTGELFF. Here the CDR3 DNA reads TGTGCCAGCAAGTCAGGTGGAACCGGGGAGCTGTTTTTT.

This clone was seen only once. The V and J genes are TRBV2 and TRBJ1-4; 9 nucleotides line up with TRBD1. This CDR3 contains 17 residues. CDR1 is SNHLY and CDR2 is FYNNEI in the germline V gene. V shed 6 bases, J shed 7 bases, and the junction held 15 bases outside the gene matches. DNA for the CDR3: TGTGCCAGCAGACTTACAGGGGGCTTAGGGGAAGTTGAAAAACTGTTTTTT. It encodes CASRLTGGLGEVEKLFF. Combining the CDR3 with reference TRBV2 and TRBJ1-4 gives the whole variable domain EPEVTQTPSHQVTQMGQEVILRCVPISNHLYFYWYRQILGQKVEFLVSFYNNEISEKSEIFDDQFSVERPDGSNFTLKIRSTKLEDSAMYFCASRLTGGLGEVEKLFFGSGTQLSVL.

The gene calls are TRBV9 and TRBJ2-3; D uncertain. With 0 bases removed from V and 0 bases from J, the gap between germline ends came to 17 bases. Germline assignment: CDR1 SGDLS and CDR2 YYNGEE. The CDR3 runs 18 residues. CDR3 region: CASSVGRSVYPSTDTQYF. CDR3 nucleotides: TGTGCCAGCAGCGTAGGACGGTCAGTCTACCCTAGCACAGATACGCAGTATTTT. The entire variable domain, with the rest obtained from reference TRBV9 and TRBJ2-3, is as follows: DSGVTQTPKHLITATGQRVTLRCSPRSGDLSVYWYQQSLDQGLQFLIQYYNGEERAKGNILERFSAQQFPDLHSELNLSSLELGDSALYFCASSVGRSVYPSTDTQYFGPGTRLTVL.

The rearrangement uses TRBV28 and TRBJ2-1, with D unresolved. CDR3 size: 12 residues. Trimming pared 6 bases from V and 12 bases from J, leaving 15 bases between. Germline V CDR1 and CDR2: MDHEN, SYDVKM. For the CDR3, the DNA is TGTGCCAGCAGCGAGCGTCGTGAGCGGCAGTTCTTC. Protein: CASSERRERQFF.

The rearrangement joins TRBV9 to TRBJ1-6; D may be TRBD1 (6 bases). Germline V gene sequence: CDR1 SGDLS, CDR2 YYNGEE. The V end was cut by 3 bases, the J end by 4 bases, with 8 bases between. This CDR3 comprises 14 residues. This CDR3 reads CASSETGYNSPLHF. The CDR3 bases are TGTGCCAGCAGCGAAACAGGGTATAATTCACCCCTCCACTTT. The whole variable domain, remainder taken from reference TRBV9 and TRBJ1-6, is DSGVTQTPKHLITATGQRVTLRCSPRSGDLSVYWYQQSLDQGLQFLIQYYNGEERAKGNILERFSAQQFPDLHSELNLSSLELGDSALYFCASSETGYNSPLHFGNGTRLTVT.

J is TRBJ2-6 and V is TRBV29-1; D gene ambiguous. There are 13 residues in the CDR3. Trimming stripped 6 bases from V and 0 bases from J, with 6 bases between. Germline V CDR1 and CDR2: SQVTM, ANQGSEA. The CDR3 loop reads CSVTFSGANVLTF. The CDR3 region has the DNA TGCAGCGTAACTTTCTCTGGGGCCAACGTCCTGACTTTC.

The gene calls are TRBV29-1 and TRBJ2-5; D remains unclear. Trimming left V 3 bases short and J 7 bases short, with 18 bases between. CDR1 and CDR2 (germline): SQVTM, ANQGSEA. CDR3 length: 14 residues. This CDR3 is CSVDSLQVSWTQYF. The CDR3 DNA is TGCAGCGTTGACAGCTTGCAGGTTTCTTGGACCCAGTACTTC. The entire variable domain, with the rest obtained from reference TRBV29-1 and TRBJ2-5, is as follows: SAVISQKPSRDICQRGTSLTIQCQVDSQVTMMFWYRQQPGQSLTLIATANQGSEATYESGFVIDKFPISRPNLTFSTLTVSNMSPEDSSIYLCSVDSLQVSWTQYFGPGTRLLVL.

The chain uses TRBV11-2 and TRBJ1-6; D gene ambiguous. This CDR3 is built from 15 residues. V was shortened by 1 base and J by 1 base, with 5 bases between the two germline ends. Germline V CDR1 and CDR2: SGHAT, FQNNGV. CDR3 loop: CASSLGGSYNSPLHF. The CDR3 DNA is TGTGCCAGCAGCTTAGGGGGATCCTATAATTCACCCCTCCACTTT.

The rearrangement links TRBV5-1 to TRBJ2-1; D is perhaps TRBD2 (5 bases). This CDR3 spans 12 amino acids. Trimming removed 0 bases from V and 10 bases from J, with 8 bases in between. Germline V lookup: CDR1 SGHRS, CDR2 YFSETQ. CDR3 sequence: CASSLGGFEQFF. DNA for the CDR3: TGCGCCAGCAGCTTGGGAGGGTTCGAGCAGTTCTTC.

The rearrangement uses TRBV7-8 and TRBJ2-7, with D perhaps matching TRBD1 or TRBD2 (5 bases each). Per the germline V gene, CDR1 is SGHVS and CDR2 is FQNEAQ. Trimming took 5 bases from V and 3 from J, leaving 17 bases between them. CDR3 size: 15 residues. The CDR3 protein is CASSANPGTSYEQYF. The DNA of the CDR3 is TGTGCCAGCAGCGCGAATCCGGGGACGAGCTACGAGCAGTACTTC.

The chain employs TRBV3-1 (or the pseudogene TRBV3-2) and TRBJ1-6, with D perhaps matching TRBD1 (5 bases). In germline, CDR1 is LGHDT, CDR2 YNNKEL (reference sequence). The CDR3 has 15 residues. Between the trimmed V and J ends, which lost 2 bases and 6 bases, there was a span of 11 bases. The CDR3 DNA reads as TGTGCCAGCAGCCAACCTGTAGGGGTTAATTCACCCCTCCACTTT. This translates into CASSQPVGVNSPLHF.

The chain combines TRBV6-5 with TRBJ2-2, with a possible D match to TRBD2 (6 bases). Trimming left V 4 bases short and J 3 bases short, with 9 bases between. The germline gives CDR1 MNHEY, CDR2 SVGAGI. The CDR3 spans 14 residues. CDR3 DNA sequence: TGTGCCAGCAGTTCGGGAGTCCACACCGGGGAGCTGTTTTTT. Encoded protein: CASSSGVHTGELFF.

The chain recombines TRBV19 with TRBJ1-3; D not resolved. Germline loops: CDR1 LNHDA, CDR2 SQIVND (reference sequence). This CDR3 has 15 amino acids. Trimming took 0 bases from V and 0 from J, leaving 6 bases between them. The CDR3 spells CASSIDATSGNTIYF. The CDR3 DNA follows: TGTGCCAGTAGTATAGACGCAACCTCTGGAAACACCATATATTTT.

CDR3: CASCEPGSVTDTQYF. CDR3 DNA: TGTGCCAGCTGCGAGCCAGGGTCAGTCACAGATACGCAGTATTTT. V is TRBV18 and J is TRBJ2-3; tentative D call: TRBD1 (5 bases). The CDR3 consists of 15 residues. The ends were cut back, 7 bases at V and 2 bases at J, with 16 bases in the middle. Germline lookup yields CDR1 KGHSH and CDR2 LQKENI. The full variable domain, in which reference TRBV18 and TRBJ2-3 provide the parts outside the CDR3, is NAGVMQNPRHLVRRRGQEARLRCSPMKGHSHVYWYRQLPEEGLKFMVYLQKENIIDESGMPKERFSAEFPKEGPSILRIQQVVRGDSAAYFCASCEPGSVTDTQYFGPGTRLTVL.

The V and J genes are TRBV13 and TRBJ1-4; D uncertain. The CDR3 is made up of 14 amino acids. V was clipped by 1 base and J by 8 bases, with 11 bases between them. Germline values: CDR1 PRHDT, CDR2 FYEKMQ (reference sequence). CDR3 DNA: TGTGCCAGCAGCTTAGACAGAGCTCGGGAAAAACTGTTTTTT. Its protein is CASSLDRAREKLFF.